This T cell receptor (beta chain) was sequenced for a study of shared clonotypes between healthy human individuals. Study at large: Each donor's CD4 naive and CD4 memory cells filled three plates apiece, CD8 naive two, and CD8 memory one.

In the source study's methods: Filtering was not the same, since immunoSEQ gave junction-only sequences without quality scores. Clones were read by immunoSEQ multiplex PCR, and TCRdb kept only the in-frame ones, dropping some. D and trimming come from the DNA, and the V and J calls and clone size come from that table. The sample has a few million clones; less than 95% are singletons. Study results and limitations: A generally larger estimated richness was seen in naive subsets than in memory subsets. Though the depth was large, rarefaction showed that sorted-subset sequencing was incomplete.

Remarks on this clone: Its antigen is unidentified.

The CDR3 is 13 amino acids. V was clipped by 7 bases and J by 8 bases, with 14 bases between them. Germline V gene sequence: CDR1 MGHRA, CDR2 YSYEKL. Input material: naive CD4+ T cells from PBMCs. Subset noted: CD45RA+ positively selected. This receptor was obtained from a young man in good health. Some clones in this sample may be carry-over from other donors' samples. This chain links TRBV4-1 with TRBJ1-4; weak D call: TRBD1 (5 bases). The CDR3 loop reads CASNGGFEEKLFF. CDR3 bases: TGCGCCAGCAATGGGGGGTTTGAGGAAAAACTGTTTTTT.